The rows below give T cell receptor beta chains drawn from one sample of a study of T cell changes during pregnancy in multiple sclerosis. The method was immunoSEQ multiplex PCR; TCRdb's version includes in-frame clones alone and lacks a portion of them. This table holds about 68,000 clones, about 89% found once. The sample here was peripheral blood, taken in the second trimester of pregnancy. Receptors originate from a female donor with multiple sclerosis, enrolled in a pregnancy study. Both conserved end residues are part of each CDR3. Fields, in order: J gene, clone size, D gene, V gene, CDR3 protein, CDR3 DNA. D genes are given only for firm matches. Size values are once, few and many counts, or a class for expanded clones, and some rows have none.

>TRBJ1-1|-|-|TRBV5-1
CASSFTGIGREAFF
TGCGCCAGCAGCTTCACCGGTATCGGTAGAGAAGCTTTCTTT
>TRBJ2-7|-|TRBD1|TRBV27
CASSLSGTGVDEQYF
TGTGCCAGCAGCCTATCGGGGACAGGGGTCGACGAGCAGTACTTC
>TRBJ1-1|-|-|TRBV19
CASIRELNTEAFF
TGTGCCAGCATCAGGGAACTGAACACTGAAGCTTTCTTT
>TRBJ2-2|-|TRBD1|TRBV4-2
CASSQGDRGTVAGELFF
TGTGCCAGCAGCCAAGGGGACAGGGGGACAGTCGCCGGGGAGCTGTTTTTT
>TRBJ2-2|once|-|TRBV2
CASRGDGPGELFF
TGTGCCAGCAGAGGAGACGGCCCCGGGGAGCTGTTTTTT
>TRBJ2-7|-|-|TRBV7-2
CASSLAIGGFEQYF
TGTGCCAGCAGCTTAGCTATCGGAGGGTTTGAGCAGTACTTC
>TRBJ2-7|-|-|TRBV9
CASSKTRGRSSYEQYF
TGTGCCAGCAGCAAGACCAGAGGGAGGAGCTCCTACGAGCAGTACTTC
>TRBJ2-1|few|-|TRBV27
CASGPQGNNEQFF
TGTGCCAGCGGCCCACAGGGAAACAATGAGCAGTTCTTC
>TRBJ2-7|-|-|TRBV9
CASSVEGQPSYEQYF
TGTGCCAGCAGCGTAGAGGGGCAGCCCTCCTACGAGCAGTACTTC
>TRBJ1-1|-|-|TRBV7-2
CASSFPGLRNTEAFF
TGTGCCAGCAGCTTCCCAGGGTTACGGAACACTGAAGCTTTCTTT
>TRBJ2-7|-|TRBD1|TRBV30
CAWSRDRTYEQYF
TGTGCCTGGAGTCGGGACAGGACCTACGAGCAGTACTTC